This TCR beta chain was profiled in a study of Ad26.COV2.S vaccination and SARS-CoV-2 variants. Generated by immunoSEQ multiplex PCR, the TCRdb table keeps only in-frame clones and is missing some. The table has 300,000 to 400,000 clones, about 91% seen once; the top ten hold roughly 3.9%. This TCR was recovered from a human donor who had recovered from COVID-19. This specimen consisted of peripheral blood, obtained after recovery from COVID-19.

CDR3: CASIGQPLNTEAFF. DNA of the CDR3: TGTGCCAGCATCGGACAGCCGCTTAACACTGAAGCTTTCTTT. The chain carries TRBV5-6 and TRBJ1-1; the D gene is possibly TRBD1 (6 bases). The CDR3 sequence is 14 residues long. V was pared by 6 bases and J by 2 bases, with 14 bases between. Looked up from germline, CDR1 is SGHDT and CDR2 is YYEEEE.